This is a list of T cell receptor beta chains from one sample in a study of cytomegalovirus exposure and HLA in healthy donors. The method was immunoSEQ multiplex PCR; TCRdb's version includes in-frame clones alone and lacks a portion of them. The sample has tens of thousands of clones, less than 85% seen once; the top ten hold 1.1%. The sequenced material came from PBMCs. These receptors were obtained from a male donor in good health and CMV-seronegative. Both conserved end residues are part of each CDR3. A D gene is named only where the DNA matches it firmly. Size is omitted from some rows. Given values are once, few, many or a class for expanded clones.

d_call cdr3_length clone_size j_call v_call cdr3_nt cdr3_aa
TRBD1 13 - TRBJ2-5 TRBV11-2 TGTGCCAGCAGCCCGGGACAGGGTGATGAGCAGTACTTC CASSPGQGDEQYF
TRBD1 12 - TRBJ1-2 TRBV6-1 TGTGCCAGCAGGACAGGGGCCCATGGCTACACCTTC CASRTGAHGYTF
- 15 - TRBJ1-1 TRBV6-5 TGTGCCAGCAGTTCCGGGGGGGGTTTGAGAACCGAAGCTTTCTTT CASSSGGGLRTEAFF
- 16 - TRBJ1-4 TRBV15 TGTGCCACCAGCAGAGTTATCTCGGACAGAAATGAAAAACTGTTTTTT CATSRVISDRNEKLFF
- 12 - TRBJ1-1 TRBV2 TGTGCCAGCACCCCGGCAGACAGGCGAGCTTTCTTT CASTPADRRAFF
TRBD1 15 few TRBJ1-5 TRBV25-1 TGTGCCAGCAGTGAGGGACAGGCTAGCAATCAGCCCCAGCATTTT CASSEGQASNQPQHF
- 12 - TRBJ1-1 TRBV6-5 TGTGCCAGCAGGGGAGGGACGGCTGAAGCTTTCTTT CASRGGTAEAFF
TRBD1 12 - TRBJ1-1 TRBV25-1 TGTGCCAGCACGACAGGGCATACTGAAGCTTTCTTT CASTTGHTEAFF
- 14 - TRBJ1-1 TRBV7-2 TGTGCCAGCAGCTTACTCTCTAAAAACACTGAAGCTTTCTTT CASSLLSKNTEAFF
TRBD1 17 - TRBJ1-3 TRBV9 TGTGCCAGCAGCGGAAAGGGACAGGGGGCATTTGGAAACACCATATATTTT CASSGKGQGAFGNTIYF
TRBD2 15 - TRBJ2-1 TRBV9 TGTGCCAGCAGGGGCGGACTAGGCGGGTACAATGAGCAGTTCTTC CASRGGLGGYNEQFF
- 12 once TRBJ2-5 TRBV30 TGTGCCTGGAGCGGGGGTTACGAGACCCAGTACTTC CAWSGGYETQYF
TRBD1 14 - TRBJ2-5 TRBV11-2 TGTGCCAGCAGCTGGGACAGGGGTCGGGAGACCCAGTACTTC CASSWDRGRETQYF
- 14 - TRBJ1-2 TRBV6-1 TGTGCCAGCCTGGTCCCGGCAGGAAAATATGGCTACACCTTC CASLVPAGKYGYTF
TRBD1 16 - TRBJ1-1 TRBV5-6 TGTGCCAGCAGGCAAGACAGGGTAAGGGGGAACACTGAAGCTTTCTTT CASRQDRVRGNTEAFF
- 13 once TRBJ1-2 TRBV6-5 TGTGCCAGCAGTCCCCCGTATAGCTATGGCTACCCCTTC CASSPPYSYGYPF
- 14 - TRBJ2-3 TRBV30 TGTGCCTGGAGTGTACACAGTTGGGCAGATACGCAGTATTTT CAWSVHSWADTQYF
- 13 few TRBJ1-2 TRBV13 TGTGCCAGCATTCCACAGGGTGACCGTGGCTACACCTTC CASIPQGDRGYTF
- 13 - TRBJ2-7 TRBV11-1 TGTGCCAGCAGTCGAGACAGGTCCTACGAGCAGTACTTC CASSRDRSYEQYF
- 14 few TRBJ1-1 TRBV4-3 TGCGCCAGCAGCCAAGATGCCCGGGGGATCGAAGCTTTCTTT CASSQDARGIEAFF
TRBD2 15 few TRBJ2-5 TRBV6-1 TGTGCCAGCGGGGGCTTGGCGGGGGGGCCTGAGACCCAGTACTTC CASGGLAGGPETQYF
TRBD2 15 - TRBJ2-7 TRBV2 TGTGCCACCAAACCTGCTAGCGGGATGAGCTACGAGCAGTACTTC CATKPASGMSYEQYF
TRBD1 15 - TRBJ1-6 TRBV5-6 TGTGCCAGCAGCAGTACAGGGGTTCAATACTCACCCCTCCACTTT CASSSTGVQYSPLHF
TRBD1 13 - TRBJ2-3 TRBV5-4 TGTGCCAGCAGCTTGCCCGGACAGGGCGGGCAGTATTTT CASSLPGQGGQYF
- 12 - TRBJ1-2 TRBV18 TGTGCCAGCTCACCTCCCCGCGGGGGCTACACCTTC CASSPPRGGYTF
- 14 - TRBJ2-2 TRBV11-3 TGTGCCAGCAGCCCTTTAACAGGGACCGGGGAGCTGTTTTTT CASSPLTGTGELFF
- 15 - TRBJ2-7 TRBV7-9 TGTGCCAGCAGCCAATGGCCGGGATCCTCCTACGAGCAGTACTTC CASSQWPGSSYEQYF
TRBD1 16 - TRBJ1-2 TRBV2 TGTGCCAGCAGCCTCCTCGGACAGGGCCTCTTCGATGGCTACACCTTC CASSLLGQGLFDGYTF
- 16 - TRBJ2-1 TRBV10-3 TGTGCCATCAGTGAAAAGGGCAGGGGCACCTACAATGAGCAGTTCTTC CAISEKGRGTYNEQFF
- 16 - TRBJ2-2 TRBV18 TGTGCCAGCTCACCCAGGGGACAAACGAACACCGGGGAGCTGTTTTTT CASSPRGQTNTGELFF
- 13 - TRBJ1-2 TRBV5-1 TGCGCCAGCAGCTTGCAGTTGACATTTGGCTACACCTTC CASSLQLTFGYTF
TRBD2 16 - TRBJ2-7 TRBV29-1 TGCAGCGTTGAAGAAAGGCGGGAGCTTGGACCCTACGAGCAGTACTTC CSVEERRELGPYEQYF
- 16 - TRBJ1-5 TRBV2 TGTGCCAGCAGTGAAGAGGGGAAAGATAGCAATCAGCCCCAGCATTTT CASSEEGKDSNQPQHF
- 13 - TRBJ2-5 TRBV7-8 TGTGCCAGCAGCTTAGCTCGGTCTGGGACCCAGTACTTC CASSLARSGTQYF
- 13 few TRBJ1-5 TRBV29-1 TGCAGCGTTGGGGGGGAATCGGGTCAGCCCCAGCATTTT CSVGGESGQPQHF
- 15 - TRBJ2-3 TRBV4-2 TGTGCCAGCAGCGATTTAGACAGAAGCACAGATACGCAGTATTTT CASSDLDRSTDTQYF
- 13 - TRBJ1-1 TRBV19 TGTGCCAGTAACAAGGGAGGGTGGACTGAAGCTTTCTTT CASNKGGWTEAFF
TRBD2 15 - TRBJ2-5 TRBV25-1 TGTGCCAGCAGTGATATAGCGGGGGGGCCGGAGACCCAGTACTTC CASSDIAGGPETQYF
TRBD2 16 - TRBJ2-1 TRBV19 TGTGCCAGTAGTATAGAGGGACTAGCTCGTTCCAATGAGCAGTTCTTC CASSIEGLARSNEQFF
- 15 - TRBJ2-1 TRBV21-1 TGTGCCAGCAGCAAAGAGGGGGCAGTTCACAATGAGCAGTTCTTC CASSKEGAVHNEQFF
TRBD1 14 - TRBJ2-5 TRBV30 TGTGCCTGGAGTGTAGGGACAGGGCCAGAGACCCAGTACTTC CAWSVGTGPETQYF
TRBD2 15 - TRBJ2-3 TRBV27 TGTGCCAGCAGTTTATTTCTAGCGGGGCATGATACGCAGTATTTT CASSLFLAGHDTQYF
- 15 - TRBJ1-6 TRBV11-2 TGTGCCAGCAGCACCCGGGGCAGGGGTAATTCACCCCTCCACTTT CASSTRGRGNSPLHF
TRBD2 14 - TRBJ2-3 TRBV18 TGTGCCAGCTCACTGGGACTAGCGGGAGATACGCAGTATTTT CASSLGLAGDTQYF
- 13 - TRBJ1-2 TRBV5-6 TGTGCCAGCAGCCCGGACAGCGACTATGGCTACCCCTTC CASSPDSDYGYPF
- 12 - TRBJ1-2 TRBV10-3 TGTGCCATCAGTGTATCAGACTATGGCTACACCTTC CAISVSDYGYTF
TRBD1 13 - TRBJ1-1 TRBV25-1 TGTGCCAGCACTGACAGGGGGAACACTGAAGCTTTCTTT CASTDRGNTEAFF
TRBD1 15 - TRBJ2-2 TRBV5-1 TGCGCCAGCAGCTTGAGTGGCCAGGGGGCCGGGGAGCTGTTTTTT CASSLSGQGAGELFF
- 15 - TRBJ2-7 TRBV10-2 TGCGCCAGCAGTGAGTCGGGGCATCTTGCCTACGAGCAGTACTTC CASSESGHLAYEQYF
TRBD1 13 - TRBJ1-4 TRBV7-2 TGTGCCAGCAGTGGACAGGCCGCCGAAAAACTGTTTTTT CASSGQAAEKLFF
TRBD2 17 - TRBJ2-3 TRBV7-8 TGTGCCAGCAGCTTCCGGACTAGCGGGAGGGGCACAGATACGCAGTATTTT CASSFRTSGRGTDTQYF
- 15 - TRBJ2-1 TRBV28 TGTGCCAGCAGTCCACATAATGGGGGGAACAATGAGCAGTTCTTC CASSPHNGGNNEQFF
TRBD2 17 - TRBJ2-1 TRBV30 TGTGCCTGGAGTAATCAGTTGACTAGCGGGACCTACAATGAGCAGTTCTTC CAWSNQLTSGTYNEQFF
TRBD2 16 - TRBJ2-1 TRBV5-1 TGCGCCAGCAGCTTGGCTGTCGCGGGGGGTTACAATGAGCAGTTCTTC CASSLAVAGGYNEQFF
- 14 - TRBJ1-4 TRBV6-1 TGTGCCAGCAGTGACCTGCAGGGGAATGAAAAACTGTTTTTT CASSDLQGNEKLFF